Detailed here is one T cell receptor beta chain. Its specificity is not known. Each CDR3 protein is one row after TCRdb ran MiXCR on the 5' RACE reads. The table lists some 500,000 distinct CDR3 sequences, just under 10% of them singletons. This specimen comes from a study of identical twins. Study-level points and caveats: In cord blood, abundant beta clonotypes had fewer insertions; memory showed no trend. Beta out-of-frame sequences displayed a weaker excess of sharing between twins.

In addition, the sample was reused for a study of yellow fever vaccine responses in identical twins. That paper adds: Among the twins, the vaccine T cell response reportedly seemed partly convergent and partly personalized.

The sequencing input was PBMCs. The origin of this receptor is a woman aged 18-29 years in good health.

CDR3 nucleotide sequence: TGTGCCAGCTTCCGTTACCGGGACAGGGTACTAAACTCTGGGGCCAACGTCCTGACTTTC. Amino acid sequence: CASFRYRDRVLNSGANVLTF. The chain couples TRBV11-1 to TRBJ2-6, with 9 nucleotides matching TRBD1. The V segment lost 8 bases and the J segment 0 bases; nucleotides outside the gene matches: 17. CDR1 and CDR2 (germline): SGHAT, FQDESV (reference sequence). The CDR3 sequence is 20 residues long.